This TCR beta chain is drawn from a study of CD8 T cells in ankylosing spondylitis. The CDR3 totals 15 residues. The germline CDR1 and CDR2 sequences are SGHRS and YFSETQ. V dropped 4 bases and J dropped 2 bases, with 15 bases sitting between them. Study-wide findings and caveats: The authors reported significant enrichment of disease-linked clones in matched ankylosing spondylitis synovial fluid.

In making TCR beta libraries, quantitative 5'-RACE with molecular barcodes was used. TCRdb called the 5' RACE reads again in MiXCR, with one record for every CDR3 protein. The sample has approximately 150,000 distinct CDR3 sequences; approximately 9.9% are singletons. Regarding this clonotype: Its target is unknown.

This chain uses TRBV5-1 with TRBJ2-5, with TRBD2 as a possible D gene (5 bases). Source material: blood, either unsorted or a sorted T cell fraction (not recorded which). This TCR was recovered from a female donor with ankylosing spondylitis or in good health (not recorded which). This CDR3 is CASSAGEGNQETQYF. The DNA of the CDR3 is TGCGCCAGCAGCGCCGGAGAGGGAAATCAAGAGACCCAGTACTTC. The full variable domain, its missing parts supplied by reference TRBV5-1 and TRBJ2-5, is KAGVTQTPRYLIKTRGQQVTLSCSPISGHRSVSWYQQTPGQGLQFLFEYFSETQRNKGNFPGRFSGRQFSNSRSEMNVSTLELGDSALYLCASSAGEGNQETQYFGPGTRLLVL.